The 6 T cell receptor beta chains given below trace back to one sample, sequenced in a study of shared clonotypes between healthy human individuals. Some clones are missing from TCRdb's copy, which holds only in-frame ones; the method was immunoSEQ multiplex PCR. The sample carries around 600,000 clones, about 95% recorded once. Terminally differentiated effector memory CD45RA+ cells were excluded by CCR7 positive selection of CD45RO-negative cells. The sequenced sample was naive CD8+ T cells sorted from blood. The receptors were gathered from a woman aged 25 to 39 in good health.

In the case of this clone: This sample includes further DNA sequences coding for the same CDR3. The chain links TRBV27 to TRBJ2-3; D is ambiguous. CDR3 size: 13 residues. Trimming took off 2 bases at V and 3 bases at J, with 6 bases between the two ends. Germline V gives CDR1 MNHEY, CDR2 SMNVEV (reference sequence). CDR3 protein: CASSLAVTDTQYF. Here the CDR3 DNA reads TGTGCCAGCAGTTTAGCGGTTACAGATACGCAGTATTTT.

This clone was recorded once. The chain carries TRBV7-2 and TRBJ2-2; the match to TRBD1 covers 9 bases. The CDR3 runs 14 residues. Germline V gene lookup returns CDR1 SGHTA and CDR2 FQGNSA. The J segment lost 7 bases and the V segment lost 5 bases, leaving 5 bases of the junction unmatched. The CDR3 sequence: CASSAWTGVGELFF. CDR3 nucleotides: TGTGCCAGCAGCGCCTGGACAGGGGTCGGGGAGCTGTTTTTT. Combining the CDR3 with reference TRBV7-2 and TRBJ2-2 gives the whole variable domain GAGVSQSPSNKVTEKGKDVELRCDPISGHTALYWYRQSLGQGLEFLIYFQGNSAPDKSGLPSDRFSAERTGGSVSTLTIQRTQQEDSAVYLCASSAWTGVGELFFGEGSRLTVL.

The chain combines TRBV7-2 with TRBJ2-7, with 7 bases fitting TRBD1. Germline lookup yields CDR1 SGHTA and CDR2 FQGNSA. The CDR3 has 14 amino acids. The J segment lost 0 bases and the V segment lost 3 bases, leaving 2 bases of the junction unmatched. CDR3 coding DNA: TGTGCCAGCAGCTTGGACAGGAGCTCCTACGAGCAGTACTTC. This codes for CASSLDRSSYEQYF.

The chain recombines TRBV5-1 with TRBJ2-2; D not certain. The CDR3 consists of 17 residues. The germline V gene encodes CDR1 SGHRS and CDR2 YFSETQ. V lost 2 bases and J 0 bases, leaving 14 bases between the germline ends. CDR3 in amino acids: CASSLFGPHTNTGELFF. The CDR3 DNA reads TGCGCCAGCAGCTTATTTGGACCGCACACGAACACCGGGGAGCTGTTTTTT.

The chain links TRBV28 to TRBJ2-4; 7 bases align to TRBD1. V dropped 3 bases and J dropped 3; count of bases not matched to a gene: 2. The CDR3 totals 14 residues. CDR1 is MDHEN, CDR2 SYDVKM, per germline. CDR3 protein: CASSFRDSKNIQYF. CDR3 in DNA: TGTGCCAGCAGTTTCCGGGACAGCAAAAACATTCAGTACTTC. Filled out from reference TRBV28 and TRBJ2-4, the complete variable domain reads DVKVTQSSRYLVKRTGEKVFLECVQDMDHENMFWYRQDPGLGLRLIYFSYDVKMKEKGDIPEGYSVSREKKERFSLILESASTNQTSMYLCASSFRDSKNIQYFGAGTRLSVL.

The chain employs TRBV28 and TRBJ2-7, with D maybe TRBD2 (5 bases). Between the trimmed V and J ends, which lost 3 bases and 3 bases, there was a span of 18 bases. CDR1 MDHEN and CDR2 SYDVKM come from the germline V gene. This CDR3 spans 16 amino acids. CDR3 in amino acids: CASSLLSGKTNYEQYF. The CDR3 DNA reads TGTGCCAGCAGTTTGCTGTCGGGGAAGACAAACTACGAGCAGTACTTC.